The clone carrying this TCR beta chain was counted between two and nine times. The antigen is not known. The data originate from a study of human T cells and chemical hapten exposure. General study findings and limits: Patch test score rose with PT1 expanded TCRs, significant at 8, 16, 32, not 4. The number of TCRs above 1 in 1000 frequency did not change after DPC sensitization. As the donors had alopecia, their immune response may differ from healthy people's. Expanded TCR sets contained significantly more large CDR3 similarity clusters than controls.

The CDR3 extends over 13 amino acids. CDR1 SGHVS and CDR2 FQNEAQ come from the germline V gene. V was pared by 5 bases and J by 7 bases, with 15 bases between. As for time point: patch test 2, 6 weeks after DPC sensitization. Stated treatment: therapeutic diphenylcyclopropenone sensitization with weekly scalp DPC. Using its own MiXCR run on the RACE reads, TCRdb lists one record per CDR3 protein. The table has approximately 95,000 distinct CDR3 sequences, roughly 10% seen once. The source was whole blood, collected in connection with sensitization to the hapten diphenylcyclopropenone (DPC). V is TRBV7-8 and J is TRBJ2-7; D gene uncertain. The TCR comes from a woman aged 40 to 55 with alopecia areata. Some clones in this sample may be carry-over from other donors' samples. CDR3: CASSPRGRWEQYF. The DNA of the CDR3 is TGTGCCAGCAGCCCGAGAGGAAGGTGGGAGCAGTACTTC.